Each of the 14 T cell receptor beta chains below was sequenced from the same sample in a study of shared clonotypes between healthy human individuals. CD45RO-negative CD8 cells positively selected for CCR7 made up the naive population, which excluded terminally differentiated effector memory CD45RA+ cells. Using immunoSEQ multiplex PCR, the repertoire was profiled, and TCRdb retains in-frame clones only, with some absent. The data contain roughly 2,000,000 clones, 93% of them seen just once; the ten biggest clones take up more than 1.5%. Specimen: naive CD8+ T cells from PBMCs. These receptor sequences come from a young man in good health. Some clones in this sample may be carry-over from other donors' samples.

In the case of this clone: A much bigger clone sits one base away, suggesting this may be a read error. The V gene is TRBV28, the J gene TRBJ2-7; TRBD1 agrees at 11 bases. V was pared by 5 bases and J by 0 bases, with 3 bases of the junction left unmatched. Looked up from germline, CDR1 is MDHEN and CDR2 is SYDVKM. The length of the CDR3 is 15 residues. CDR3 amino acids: CASSAGTGGSYEQYF. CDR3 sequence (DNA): TGTGCCAGCAGTGCTGGGACAGGGGGCTCCTACGAGCAGTACTTC. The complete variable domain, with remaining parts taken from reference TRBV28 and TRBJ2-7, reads DVKVTQSSRYLVKRTGEKVFLECVQDMDHENMFWYRQDPGLGLRLIYFSYDVKMKEKGDIPEGYSVSREKKERFSLILESASTNQTSMYLCASSAGTGGSYEQYFGPGTRLTVT.

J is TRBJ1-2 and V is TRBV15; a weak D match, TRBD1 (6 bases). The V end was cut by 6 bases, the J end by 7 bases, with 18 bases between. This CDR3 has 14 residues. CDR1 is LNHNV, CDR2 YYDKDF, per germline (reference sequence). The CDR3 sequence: CATSPSRGPPGYTF. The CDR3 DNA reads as TGTGCCACCAGTCCTTCCAGGGGTCCCCCTGGCTACACCTTC. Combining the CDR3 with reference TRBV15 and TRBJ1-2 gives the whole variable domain DAMVIQNPRYQVTQFGKPVTLSCSQTLNHNVMYWYQQKSSQAPKLLFHYYDKDFNNEADTPDNFQSRRPNTSFCFLDIRSPGLGDTAMYLCATSPSRGPPGYTFGSGTRLTVV.

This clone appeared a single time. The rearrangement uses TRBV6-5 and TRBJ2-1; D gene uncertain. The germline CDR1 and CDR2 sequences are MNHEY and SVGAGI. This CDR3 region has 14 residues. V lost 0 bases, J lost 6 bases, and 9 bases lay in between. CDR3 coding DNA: TGTGCCAGCAGTTACTCGAAGGTTCTCAATGAGCAGTTCTTC. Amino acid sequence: CASSYSKVLNEQFF.

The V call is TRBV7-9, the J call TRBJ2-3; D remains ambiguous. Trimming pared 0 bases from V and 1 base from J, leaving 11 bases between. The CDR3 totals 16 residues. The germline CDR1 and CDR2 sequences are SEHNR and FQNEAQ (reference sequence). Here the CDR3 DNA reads TGTGCCAGCAGCTTAGCCCCCCCGTCGGGCACAGATACGCAGTATTTT. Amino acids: CASSLAPPSGTDTQYF.

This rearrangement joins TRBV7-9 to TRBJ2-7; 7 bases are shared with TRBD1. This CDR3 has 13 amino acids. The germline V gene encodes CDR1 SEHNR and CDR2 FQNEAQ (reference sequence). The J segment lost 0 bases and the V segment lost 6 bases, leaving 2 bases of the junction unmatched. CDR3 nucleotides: TGTGCCAGCAGGGGGACAGACTCCTACGAGCAGTACTTC. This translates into CASRGTDSYEQYF.

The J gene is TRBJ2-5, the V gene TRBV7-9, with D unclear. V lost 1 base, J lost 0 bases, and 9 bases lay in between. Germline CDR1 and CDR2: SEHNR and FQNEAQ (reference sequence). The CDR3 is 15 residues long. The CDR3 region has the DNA TGTGCCAGCAGCTTAGGCTTGGTCGACCAAGAGACCCAGTACTTC. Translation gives CASSLGLVDQETQYF.

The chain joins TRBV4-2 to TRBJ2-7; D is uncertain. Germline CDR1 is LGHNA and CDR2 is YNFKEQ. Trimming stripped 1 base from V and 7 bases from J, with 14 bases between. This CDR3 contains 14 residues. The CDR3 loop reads CASSQVSHGEEQYF. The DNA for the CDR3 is TGTGCCAGCAGCCAAGTAAGTCATGGCGAAGAGCAGTACTTC.

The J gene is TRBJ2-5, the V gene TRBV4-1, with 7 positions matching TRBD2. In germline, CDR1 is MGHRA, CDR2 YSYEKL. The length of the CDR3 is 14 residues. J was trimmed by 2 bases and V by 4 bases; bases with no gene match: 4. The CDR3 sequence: CASSRSSGQETQYF. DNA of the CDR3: TGCGCCAGCAGCCGTTCTAGCGGACAAGAGACCCAGTACTTC.

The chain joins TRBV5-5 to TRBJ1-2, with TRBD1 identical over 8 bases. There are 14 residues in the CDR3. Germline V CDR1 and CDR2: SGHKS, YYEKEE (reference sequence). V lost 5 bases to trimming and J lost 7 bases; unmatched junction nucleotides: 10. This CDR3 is CASRKQGDLSGYTF. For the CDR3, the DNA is TGTGCCAGCAGAAAACAGGGGGACCTCAGTGGCTACACCTTC.

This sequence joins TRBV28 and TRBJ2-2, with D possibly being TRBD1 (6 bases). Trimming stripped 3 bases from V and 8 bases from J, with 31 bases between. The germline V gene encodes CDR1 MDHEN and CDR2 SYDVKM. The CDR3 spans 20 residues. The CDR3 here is CASSFPPTGLVSRTGGELFF. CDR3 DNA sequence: TGTGCCAGCAGTTTCCCCCCAACAGGGTTGGTATCCCGAACTGGAGGGGAGCTGTTTTTT.

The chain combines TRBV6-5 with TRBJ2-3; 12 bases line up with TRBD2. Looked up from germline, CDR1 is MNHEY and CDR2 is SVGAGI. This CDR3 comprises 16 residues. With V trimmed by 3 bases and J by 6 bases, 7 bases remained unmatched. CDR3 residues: CASSYLAGGPLDTQYF. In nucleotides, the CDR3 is TGTGCCAGCAGTTATCTAGCGGGAGGGCCGTTGGATACGCAGTATTTT.

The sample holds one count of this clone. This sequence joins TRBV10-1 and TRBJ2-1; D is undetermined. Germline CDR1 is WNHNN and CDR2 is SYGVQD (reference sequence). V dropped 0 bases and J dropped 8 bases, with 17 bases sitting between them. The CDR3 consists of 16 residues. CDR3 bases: TGCGCCAGCAGTGAGTCGCCTAGATCAGCCCACCATGAGCAGTTCTTC. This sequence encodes CASSESPRSAHHEQFF.

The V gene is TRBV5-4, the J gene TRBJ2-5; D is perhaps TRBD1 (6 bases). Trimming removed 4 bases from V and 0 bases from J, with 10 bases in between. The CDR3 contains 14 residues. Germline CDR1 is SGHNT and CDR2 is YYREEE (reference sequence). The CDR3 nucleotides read TGTGCCAGCAGCACACGGACAGACCAAGAGACCCAGTACTTC. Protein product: CASSTRTDQETQYF.

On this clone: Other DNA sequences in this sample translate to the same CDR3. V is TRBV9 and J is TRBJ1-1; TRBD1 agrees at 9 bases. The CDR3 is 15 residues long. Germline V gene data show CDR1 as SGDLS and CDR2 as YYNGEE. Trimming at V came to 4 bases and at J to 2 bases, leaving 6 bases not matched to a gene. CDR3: CASSPGDRVNTEAFF. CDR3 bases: TGTGCCAGCAGCCCAGGGGACAGGGTAAACACTGAAGCTTTCTTT. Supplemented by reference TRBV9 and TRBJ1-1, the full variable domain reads DSGVTQTPKHLITATGQRVTLRCSPRSGDLSVYWYQQSLDQGLQFLIQYYNGEERAKGNILERFSAQQFPDLHSELNLSSLELGDSALYFCASSPGDRVNTEAFFGQGTRLTVV.